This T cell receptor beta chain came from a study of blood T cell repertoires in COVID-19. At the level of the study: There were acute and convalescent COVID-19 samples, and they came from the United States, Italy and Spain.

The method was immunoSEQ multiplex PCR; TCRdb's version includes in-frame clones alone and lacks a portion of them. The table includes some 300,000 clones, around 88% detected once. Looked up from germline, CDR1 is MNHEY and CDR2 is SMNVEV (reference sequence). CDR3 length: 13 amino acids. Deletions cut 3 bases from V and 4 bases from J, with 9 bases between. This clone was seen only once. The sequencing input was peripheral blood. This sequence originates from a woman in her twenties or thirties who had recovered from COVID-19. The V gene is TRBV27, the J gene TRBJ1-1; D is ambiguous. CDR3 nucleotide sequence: TGTGCCAGCAGTTTCCACACAAGCACTGAAGCTTTCTTT. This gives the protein CASSFHTSTEAFF.